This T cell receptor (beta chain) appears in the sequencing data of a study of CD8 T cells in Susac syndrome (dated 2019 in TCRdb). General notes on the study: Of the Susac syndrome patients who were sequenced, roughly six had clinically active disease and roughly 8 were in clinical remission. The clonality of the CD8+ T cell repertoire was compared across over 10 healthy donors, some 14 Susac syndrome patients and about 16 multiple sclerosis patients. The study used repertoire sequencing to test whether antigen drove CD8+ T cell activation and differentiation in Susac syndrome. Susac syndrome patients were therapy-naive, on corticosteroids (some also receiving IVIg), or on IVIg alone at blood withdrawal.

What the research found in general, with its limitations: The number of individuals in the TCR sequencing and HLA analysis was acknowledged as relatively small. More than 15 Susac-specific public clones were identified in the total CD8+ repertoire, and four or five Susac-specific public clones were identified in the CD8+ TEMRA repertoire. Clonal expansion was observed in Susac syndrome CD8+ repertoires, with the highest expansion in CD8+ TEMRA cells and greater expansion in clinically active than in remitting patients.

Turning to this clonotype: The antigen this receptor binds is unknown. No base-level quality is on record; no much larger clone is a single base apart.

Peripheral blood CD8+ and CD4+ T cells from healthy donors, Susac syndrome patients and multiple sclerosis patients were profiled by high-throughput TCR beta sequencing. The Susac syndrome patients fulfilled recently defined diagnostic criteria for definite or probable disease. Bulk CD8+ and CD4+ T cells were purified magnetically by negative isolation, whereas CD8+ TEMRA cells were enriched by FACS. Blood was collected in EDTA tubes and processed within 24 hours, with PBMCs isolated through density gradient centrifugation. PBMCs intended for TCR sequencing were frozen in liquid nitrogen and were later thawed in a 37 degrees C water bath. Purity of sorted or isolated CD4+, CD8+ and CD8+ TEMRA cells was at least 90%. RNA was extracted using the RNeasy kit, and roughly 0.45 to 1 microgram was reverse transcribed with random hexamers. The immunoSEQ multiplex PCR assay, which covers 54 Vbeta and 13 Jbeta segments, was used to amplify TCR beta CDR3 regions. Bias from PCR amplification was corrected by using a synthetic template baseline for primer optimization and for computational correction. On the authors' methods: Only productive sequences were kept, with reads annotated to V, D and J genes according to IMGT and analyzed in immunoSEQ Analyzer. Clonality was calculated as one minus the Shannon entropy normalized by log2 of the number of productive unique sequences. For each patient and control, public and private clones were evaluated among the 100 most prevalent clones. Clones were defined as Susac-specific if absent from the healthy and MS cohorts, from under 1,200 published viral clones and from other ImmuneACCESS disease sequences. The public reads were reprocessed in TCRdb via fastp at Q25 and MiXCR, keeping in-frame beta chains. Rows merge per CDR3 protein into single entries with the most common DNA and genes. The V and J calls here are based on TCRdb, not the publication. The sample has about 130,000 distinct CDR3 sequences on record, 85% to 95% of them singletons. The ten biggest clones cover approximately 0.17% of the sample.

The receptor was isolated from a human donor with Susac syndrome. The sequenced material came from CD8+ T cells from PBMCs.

The CDR3 corresponds to CAWRGLADYNEQFF. The DNA reads as follows: TGTGCCTGGAGGGGACTAGCGGACTACAATGAGCAGTTCTTC. The sequence links TRBV30 to TRBJ2-1; TRBD2 agrees with 11 junctional bases. Spanning cysteine to phenylalanine, the CDR3 consists of 14 amino acids. The sequence is cut down to CDR3 DNA, 42 bases in frame from base 1. CDR1 and CDR2, looked up from the germline V gene (reference sequence), are GTSNPN and SVGIG. V loses 3 bases at its end and J loses 3 bases; junction bases beyond the gene matches: 1.